The rows below give T cell receptor beta chains drawn from one sample of a study of CD8+CD57+ T cells in acquired aplastic anemia. Using its own MiXCR run on the reads, TCRdb lists one record per CDR3 protein. This table has roughly 250,000 distinct CDR3 sequences, approximately 79% appearing once. The material sequenced was sorted CD4+, CD8+, or CD8+CD57+ T cells (not recorded which) from PBMCs. The receptor set was obtained from a human donor with aplastic anemia. Each CDR3 is given with its conserved first and last residue. A D gene is named only where the DNA matches it firmly. Clone size appears in some rows only: once, few, many, or a class for an expanded clone.

D gene: NA
V gene: TRBV9
clone size: NA
J gene: TRBJ1-4
CDR3 DNA: NA
CDR3 protein: CASSECSGTQYFEKLFF

D gene: NA
V gene: TRBV7-2
clone size: once
J gene: TRBJ2-1
CDR3 DNA: TGTGCCAGCAGCTTACAGGGAGGCGCCGGGAGCGAGGAGCAGTTCTTC
CDR3 protein: CASSLQGGAGSEEQFF

D gene: NA
V gene: TRBV7-2
clone size: NA
J gene: TRBJ2-1
CDR3 DNA: TGTGCCAGCAGCTCCCGCCCCCTCCCCAATGAGCAGTTCTTC
CDR3 protein: CASSSRPLPNEQFF

D gene: NA
V gene: TRBV7-3
clone size: NA
J gene: TRBJ1-2
CDR3 DNA: TGTGCCAGCAGCTTAGGGAGGCAGAAGGGGGTACTGGTCTACACCTTC
CDR3 protein: CASSLGRQKGVLVYTF

D gene: NA
V gene: TRBV10-2
clone size: NA
J gene: TRBJ1-1
CDR3 DNA: TGCGCCAGCAGTGAGTCGAGATACACTGAAGCTTTCTTT
CDR3 protein: CASSESRYTEAFF

D gene: TRBD2
V gene: TRBV7-9
clone size: NA
J gene: TRBJ2-7
CDR3 DNA: TGTGCCAGCAGCCCGGGGGAGGGCGGCTATAATTCACCCTTC
CDR3 protein: CASSPGEGGYNSPF

D gene: NA
V gene: TRBV7-2
clone size: NA
J gene: TRBJ1-6
CDR3 DNA: TGTGCCAGCAGCTCAGACAGAGGGCATGAAACGCACCATTTT
CDR3 protein: CASSSDRGHETHHF

D gene: NA
V gene: TRBV7-8
clone size: NA
J gene: TRBJ2-3
CDR3 DNA: TGTGCCAGCAGCTTAGGGGGAGATACGCAGAATTTT
CDR3 protein: CASSLGGDTQNF

D gene: TRBD1
V gene: TRBV12-3/TRBV12-4
clone size: NA
J gene: TRBJ1-4
CDR3 DNA: TGTGCCAGCAGGTCCGGGACAGGGGGTGAAAAACTGTTCTTT
CDR3 protein: CASRSGTGGEKLFF

D gene: NA
V gene: TRBV7-3
clone size: few
J gene: TRBJ2-5
CDR3 DNA: TGTGCCAGCAGCAGGGGCGCAGGCCAAGAGACCCAGTACTTC
CDR3 protein: CASSRGAGQETQYF

D gene: NA
V gene: TRBV2
clone size: once
J gene: TRBJ1-5
CDR3 DNA: TGTGCCAGTAAGGGACAAGGCAATCAGCCCCAGCATTTT
CDR3 protein: CASKGQGNQPQHF

D gene: NA
V gene: TRBV20-1
clone size: NA
J gene: TRBJ1-2
CDR3 DNA: TGCAGTGCTAGCCTGGGGGTAGGCTATGGCTACACCTTC
CDR3 protein: CSASLGVGYGYTF

D gene: NA
V gene: TRBV6-4
clone size: NA
J gene: TRBJ1-5
CDR3 DNA: TGTGCCAGCAGTGGGACTTGGGAACAGGACAGCAATCAGCCCCAGCATTTT
CDR3 protein: CASSGTWEQDSNQPQHF

D gene: NA
V gene: TRBV27
clone size: many
J gene: TRBJ2-1
CDR3 DNA: TGTGCCAGCAGTTTGCATGGGAATGAGCAGTTCTTC
CDR3 protein: CASSLHGNEQFF

D gene: NA
V gene: TRBV6-6
clone size: many
J gene: TRBJ1-4
CDR3 DNA: TGTGCCAGCACCCCCCCGGCTTATAATGAAAAACTGTTTTTT
CDR3 protein: CASTPPAYNEKLFF

D gene: NA
V gene: TRBV9
clone size: NA
J gene: TRBJ2-7
CDR3 DNA: TGTGCCAGCAGCGTAGGGGTCACGAGATACCAGCCCCACTTC
CDR3 protein: CASSVGVTRYQPHF

D gene: NA
V gene: TRBV7-9
clone size: NA
J gene: TRBJ1-2
CDR3 DNA: TGTGCCAGCAGCTTAATACCCGGGGAGCTGTTTGTTGACACCTTC
CDR3 protein: CASSLIPGELFVDTF

D gene: NA
V gene: TRBV11-1
clone size: many
J gene: TRBJ2-3
CDR3 DNA: TGTGCCAGCGGCTACGGGCGCACAGATACGCAGTATTTT
CDR3 protein: CASGYGRTDTQYF

D gene: TRBD2
V gene: TRBV20-1
clone size: NA
J gene: TRBJ2-1
CDR3 DNA: TGCAGTGCTGCTAGCGGCAATGAGCAGTTCTTC
CDR3 protein: CSAASGNEQFF

D gene: NA
V gene: TRBV5-6
clone size: NA
J gene: TRBJ1-6
CDR3 DNA: TGTGCCAGCAGCTCGGGGGAGGGGCATTCACCCCTCCACTTT
CDR3 protein: CASSSGEGHSPLHF

D gene: NA
V gene: TRBV2
clone size: once
J gene: TRBJ2-7
CDR3 DNA: TGTGCCAGCAGGATCCGTCTAGGACTACCGCACGAGCAGTACTTC
CDR3 protein: CASRIRLGLPHEQYF

D gene: NA
V gene: TRBV11-2
clone size: few
J gene: TRBJ2-3
CDR3 DNA: TGTGCCAGCAGCTTACAGGGTTCGTCCGATACGCAGTATTTT
CDR3 protein: CASSLQGSSDTQYF

D gene: TRBD2
V gene: TRBV7-9
clone size: NA
J gene: TRBJ2-3
CDR3 DNA: TGTGCCAGCAGCTTTCAAAGACGCGGGGGAGATACGCAGTATTTT
CDR3 protein: CASSFQRRGGDTQYF

D gene: NA
V gene: TRBV5-1
clone size: NA
J gene: TRBJ2-1
CDR3 DNA: TGTGCCAGCAGCTTAGATCTGACAGCCGAACTATACAATGAGCAGTTCTTC
CDR3 protein: CASSLDLTAELYNEQFF

D gene: NA
V gene: TRBV5-5
clone size: NA
J gene: TRBJ1-2
CDR3 DNA: TGTGCCAGCAGCCTAGGTCCAACCGTGCGCCAAGATGGCTACACCTTC
CDR3 protein: CASSLGPTVRQDGYTF

D gene: NA
V gene: TRBV7-3
clone size: NA
J gene: TRBJ2-3
CDR3 DNA: TGTGCCAGCAGTGAAGGGGGGGTCCCTGATCAGTTCTTTTTT
CDR3 protein: CASSEGGVPDQFFF

D gene: TRBD2
V gene: TRBV4-1
clone size: NA
J gene: TRBJ2-3
CDR3 DNA: TGCGCCAGCAGCAAAGCGGGGGACACAGATACGCAGTATTTT
CDR3 protein: CASSKAGDTDTQYF

D gene: NA
V gene: TRBV7-9
clone size: NA
J gene: TRBJ2-3
CDR3 DNA: TGTGCCAGCAGCGTCGCGGGAACAGATGAGACGCAGTTT
CDR3 protein: CASSVAGTDETQF

D gene: NA
V gene: TRBV15
clone size: NA
J gene: TRBJ1-1
CDR3 DNA: TGTGCCACCAGCAGAGAATGGGGGAACACTGAAGCTGTCTTT
CDR3 protein: CATSREWGNTEAVF

D gene: NA
V gene: TRBV7-9
clone size: NA
J gene: TRBJ1-6
CDR3 DNA: TGTGCCAGCAGTGATGGGGGGATCCATGAGCAGTTCTTCCTCCACTTT
CDR3 protein: CASSDGGIHEQFFLHF

D gene: TRBD1
V gene: TRBV7-2
clone size: NA
J gene: TRBJ1-2
CDR3 DNA: TGTGCCAGCAGCCCCCAGGGGGAATATGGCTACACCTTC
CDR3 protein: CASSPQGEYGYTF

D gene: NA
V gene: TRBV19
clone size: NA
J gene: TRBJ1-5
CDR3 DNA: TGTGCCAGTAGATTAGACAGGAGCCGCAATCAGCCCCAGCATTTT
CDR3 protein: CASRLDRSRNQPQHF

D gene: NA
V gene: TRBV6-1
clone size: NA
J gene: TRBJ2-5
CDR3 DNA: TGTGCCAGCAGTTACACCGGGGGGCATGGGACCCAGTACTTC
CDR3 protein: CASSYTGGHGTQYF

D gene: NA
V gene: TRBV19
clone size: NA
J gene: TRBJ1-4
CDR3 DNA: TGTGCCATCAGTGAATCTACCGGAGAACAAATTGATGAAAAACTGTTTTTT
CDR3 protein: CAISESTGEQIDEKLFF

D gene: TRBD1
V gene: TRBV9
clone size: NA
J gene: TRBJ1-2
CDR3 DNA: TGTGCCAGCAGCGTCCGGACAGGGAACACCGGGGAGCACACCTTC
CDR3 protein: CASSVRTGNTGEHTF

D gene: NA
V gene: TRBV5-4
clone size: NA
J gene: TRBJ1-2
CDR3 DNA: TGTGCCAGCAGCCCAGGGGCCAGGGGCTTGGACTATGGCTACACCTTC
CDR3 protein: CASSPGARGLDYGYTF

D gene: NA
V gene: TRBV7-9
clone size: NA
J gene: TRBJ2-1
CDR3 DNA: TGTGCCAGCAGCCTGGGGGGCGGCTACGGTCAGGATGAGCAGTTCTTC
CDR3 protein: CASSLGGGYGQDEQFF

D gene: TRBD2
V gene: TRBV7-2
clone size: NA
J gene: TRBJ2-1
CDR3 DNA: TGTGCCAGCAGCTTCCGACTGGGCGGGGGGGGTGCGCAGTTCTTC
CDR3 protein: CASSFRLGGGGAQFF

D gene: NA
V gene: TRBV7-2
clone size: NA
J gene: TRBJ1-1
CDR3 DNA: TGTGCCAGCAGCTTAGCGGGAAGACGCGACACTGAAGCTTTCTTT
CDR3 protein: CASSLAGRRDTEAFF

D gene: NA
V gene: TRBV24-1
clone size: NA
J gene: TRBJ2-7
CDR3 DNA: TGTGCCACCAGTGAAGAGCTGGGCGAGCAGTACTTC
CDR3 protein: CATSEELGEQYF

D gene: NA
V gene: TRBV7-6
clone size: NA
J gene: TRBJ1-2
CDR3 DNA: TGTGCCAGCACCCTGGGGGGAGGGCCAAACTATGGCTACACCTTC
CDR3 protein: CASTLGGGPNYGYTF

D gene: TRBD1
V gene: TRBV4-1
clone size: NA
J gene: TRBJ2-5
CDR3 DNA: TGCGCCAGCAGCCAGGAAGGGACAGGGGCCGAGACCCAGTACTTC
CDR3 protein: CASSQEGTGAETQYF

D gene: NA
V gene: TRBV7-2
clone size: once
J gene: TRBJ2-7
CDR3 DNA: TGTGCCAGCAAGTTCGCAGTGACAGACAGCAAGGAAGCCTTC
CDR3 protein: CASKFAVTDSKEAF

D gene: TRBD1
V gene: TRBV11-3
clone size: NA
J gene: TRBJ1-1
CDR3 DNA: TGTGCCAGCAGCTTGACAGGGGGCGACACAGTTTCGAGGACTGAAGCTTTCTTT
CDR3 protein: CASSLTGGDTVSRTEAFF

D gene: NA
V gene: TRBV11-3
clone size: NA
J gene: TRBJ2-3
CDR3 DNA: TGTGCCAGCAGCCTCGATCTGAGAGATCACACAGATACGCAGTATTTT
CDR3 protein: CASSLDLRDHTDTQYF

D gene: NA
V gene: TRBV24-1
clone size: few
J gene: TRBJ2-3
CDR3 DNA: TGTGCCACCAGTGATGGGAGATCGGATACGCAGTATTTT
CDR3 protein: CATSDGRSDTQYF

D gene: NA
V gene: TRBV15
clone size: few
J gene: TRBJ2-3
CDR3 DNA: TGTGCCAGCAGCATAGGCAGCGAGCAAGATACCCAGTACTTT
CDR3 protein: CASSIGSEQDTQYF

D gene: NA
V gene: TRBV15
clone size: NA
J gene: TRBJ2-7
CDR3 DNA: TGTGCCACCAGCAGAGATAGAGGGAGTGGGATTGTAGAGCAGTACTTC
CDR3 protein: CATSRDRGSGIVEQYF

D gene: NA
V gene: TRBV9
clone size: NA
J gene: TRBJ2-5
CDR3 DNA: TGTGCCACCGGGGGAGGGGGCGAGCAAGAGACCCAGTACTTC
CDR3 protein: CATGGGGEQETQYF

D gene: NA
V gene: TRBV24-1
clone size: once
J gene: TRBJ2-3
CDR3 DNA: TGTGCCAGCAGCCCCCTTAGCTTTGCCGCAGATACGCAGTATTTT
CDR3 protein: CASSPLSFAADTQYF

D gene: NA
V gene: TRBV7-9
clone size: NA
J gene: TRBJ2-3
CDR3 DNA: TGTGCCAGCAGCTTTCAAAGAAGCGGCGCGGATACGCAGTATTTT
CDR3 protein: CASSFQRSGADTQYF

D gene: TRBD2
V gene: TRBV4-1
clone size: NA
J gene: TRBJ2-3
CDR3 DNA: TGCGCCAGCAGATGGGGGGGTACGCAGTATTTT
CDR3 protein: CASRWGGTQYF

D gene: TRBD1
V gene: TRBV12-3/TRBV12-4
clone size: NA
J gene: TRBJ2-1
CDR3 DNA: TGTGCCAGCACCCTAGACAGGGTGGCGTACAATGAGCAGTTCTTC
CDR3 protein: CASTLDRVAYNEQFF

D gene: NA
V gene: TRBV7-9
clone size: NA
J gene: TRBJ2-3
CDR3 DNA: TGTGCCAGCGGGGTCGGGGGCACAGATAGGGAGTATTTT
CDR3 protein: CASGVGGTDREYF

D gene: TRBD1
V gene: TRBV7-2
clone size: NA
J gene: TRBJ2-7
CDR3 DNA: TGTGCCAGCAGCCCAGGGGACAGGGTAGTTCACGAGCAGTACTTC
CDR3 protein: CASSPGDRVVHEQYF

D gene: NA
V gene: TRBV9
clone size: NA
J gene: TRBJ1-2
CDR3 DNA: TGTGCCAGCAGAGAGACAGGTTCGAACTATTACTACAACACCTTC
CDR3 protein: CASRETGSNYYYNTF

D gene: NA
V gene: TRBV5-1
clone size: many
J gene: TRBJ2-3
CDR3 DNA: TGCGCCAGCAGCTTGGAATTCTACGGGAATACGCAGTATTTT
CDR3 protein: CASSLEFYGNTQYF

D gene: NA
V gene: TRBV7-9
clone size: NA
J gene: TRBJ2-1
CDR3 DNA: TGTGCCAGCAGCGTTGGGGGTAGCCATGAGCAGTTCTTC
CDR3 protein: CASSVGGSHEQFF